Sequencing of this TCR beta chain was carried out in a study of blood T cell repertoires in COVID-19. Study context: Researchers got acute and convalescent COVID-19 samples from the United States, Italy and Spain. The analysed material was cDNA or gDNA that came from T cells, B-cell-depleted T cells, or PBMCs.

The table came from immunoSEQ multiplex PCR; TCRdb's copy has only in-frame clones and leaves some out. The sample lists some 180,000 clones, roughly 84% seen once, with about 7% in the top ten. In germline, CDR1 is MNHEY, CDR2 SVGEGT. CDR3 length: 15 amino acids. With 4 bases clipped from V and 4 bases from J, the junction kept 7 bases outside the gene matches. Sequenced: peripheral blood. This chain uses TRBV6-2 or TRBV6-3 with TRBJ2-7; TRBD1 agrees at 10 bases. This clonotype originated in a woman aged 40 to 49 with COVID-19, enrolled during active disease. The CDR3: CASSSPGQGMYEQYF. CDR3 coding DNA: TGTGCCAGCAGTTCTCCGGGACAGGGGATGTACGAGCAGTACTTC.